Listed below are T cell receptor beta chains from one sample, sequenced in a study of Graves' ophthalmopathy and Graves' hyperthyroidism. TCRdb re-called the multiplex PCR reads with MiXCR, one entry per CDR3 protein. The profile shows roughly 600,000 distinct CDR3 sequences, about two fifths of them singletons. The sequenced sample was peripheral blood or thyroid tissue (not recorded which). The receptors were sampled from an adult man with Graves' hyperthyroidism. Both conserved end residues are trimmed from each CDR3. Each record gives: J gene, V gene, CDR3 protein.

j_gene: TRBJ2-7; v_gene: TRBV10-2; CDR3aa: ASSLGGQSSYEQY
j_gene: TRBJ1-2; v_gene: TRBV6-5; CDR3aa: ASSRRDRGKGLGYT
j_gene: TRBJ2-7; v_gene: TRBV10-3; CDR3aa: AISERGDYEQY
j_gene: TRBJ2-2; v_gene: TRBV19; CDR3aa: ASRLRGTTGELF
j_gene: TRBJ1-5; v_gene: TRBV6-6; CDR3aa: ASRQGGWNQPQH
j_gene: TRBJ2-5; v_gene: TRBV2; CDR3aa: ASSSRLETQY
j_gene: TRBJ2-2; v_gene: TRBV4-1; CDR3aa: ASSQEETGMDTGELF
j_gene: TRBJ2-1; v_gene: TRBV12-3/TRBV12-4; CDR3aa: ASTLQGDYEQF
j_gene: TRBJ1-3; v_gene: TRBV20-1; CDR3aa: SARDLATGNTIY
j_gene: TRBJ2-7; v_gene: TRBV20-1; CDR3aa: SARDAVTPGRVYEQY
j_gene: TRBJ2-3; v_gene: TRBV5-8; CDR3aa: ASSSGLAGVTDTQY
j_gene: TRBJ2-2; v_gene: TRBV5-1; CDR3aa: ASSIGTGIFTGELF
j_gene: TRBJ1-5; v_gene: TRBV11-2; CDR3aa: ASSWGASSNQPQH
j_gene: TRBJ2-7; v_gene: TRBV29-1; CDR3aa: SVGDLGFGEQY
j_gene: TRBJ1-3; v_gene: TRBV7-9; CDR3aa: ASSLGPTGDTIY
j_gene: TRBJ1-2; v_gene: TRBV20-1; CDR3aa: SAVVPASGYT
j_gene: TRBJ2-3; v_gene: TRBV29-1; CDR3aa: SVDRETTDTQY
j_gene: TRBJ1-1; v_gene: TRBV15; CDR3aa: ATSRDLGGARNEAF
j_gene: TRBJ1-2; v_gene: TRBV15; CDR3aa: ATSRVSGTPSYT
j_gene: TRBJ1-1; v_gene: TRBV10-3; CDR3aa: AISVIGGTEAF
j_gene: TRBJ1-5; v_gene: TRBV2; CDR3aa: ASSLQGNSNQPQH
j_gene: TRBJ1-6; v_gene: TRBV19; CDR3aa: ASSIRDWDNSPLH
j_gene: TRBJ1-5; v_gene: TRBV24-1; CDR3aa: ATSGVADQPQH
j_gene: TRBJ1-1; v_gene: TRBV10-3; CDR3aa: AISEYRGGSEAF
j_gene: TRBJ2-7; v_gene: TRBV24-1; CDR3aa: ATSAAGDAGEQY
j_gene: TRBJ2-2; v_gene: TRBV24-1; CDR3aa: ASSFRLSTGELF
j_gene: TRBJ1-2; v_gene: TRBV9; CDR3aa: ASSAGGTGGGYT
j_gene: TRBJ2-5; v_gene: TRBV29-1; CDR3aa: SVAKETQY
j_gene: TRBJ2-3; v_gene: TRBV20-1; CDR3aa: SASWGNPSTDTQY
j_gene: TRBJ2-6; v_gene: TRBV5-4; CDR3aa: ASLAGGGANVLT
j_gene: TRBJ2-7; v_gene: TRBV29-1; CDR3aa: SLVVGGYEQY
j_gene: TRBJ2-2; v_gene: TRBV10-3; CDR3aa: ASSYIQGARSGELF
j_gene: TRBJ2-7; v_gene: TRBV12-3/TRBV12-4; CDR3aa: ASSLRHTTTNYEQY
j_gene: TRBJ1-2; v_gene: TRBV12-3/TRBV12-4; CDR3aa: ASSHGVHYGYT
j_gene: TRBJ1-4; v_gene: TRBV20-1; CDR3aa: SARDASREKLF
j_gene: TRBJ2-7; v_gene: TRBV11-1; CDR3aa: ASSFPDRAHYEQY
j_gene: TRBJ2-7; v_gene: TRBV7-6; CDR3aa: ASSFAGTGYEQY
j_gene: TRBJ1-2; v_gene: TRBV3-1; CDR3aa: ASSQGSGGRRGYT
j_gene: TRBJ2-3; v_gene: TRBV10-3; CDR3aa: ASSLQEWDTQY
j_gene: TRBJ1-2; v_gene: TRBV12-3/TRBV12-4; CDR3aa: ASSHGQGFGYT